The 25 T cell receptor beta chains reported below all come from one sample, sequenced in a study of T cell changes during pregnancy in multiple sclerosis. Produced via immunoSEQ multiplex PCR; TCRdb's table is partial and in-frame only. The table has 30,000 to 40,000 clones, about nine tenths seen once. The sample consisted of CD4+ T cells from peripheral blood mononuclear cells, taken in the third trimester of pregnancy. Receptors were obtained from a female donor in good health, enrolled as a control in a pregnancy study.

This chain uses TRBV5-4 with TRBJ1-2, with D perhaps matching TRBD1 (5 bases). CDR3 size: 15 residues. V was shortened by 4 bases and J by 0 bases, with 13 bases between the two germline ends. Germline V gene sequence: CDR1 SGHNT, CDR2 YYREEE (reference sequence). The chain's CDR3 is CASSNPDSANYGYTF. Here the CDR3 DNA reads TGTGCCAGCAGCAACCCCGACAGCGCTAACTATGGCTACACCTTC.

The chain couples TRBV21-1 to TRBJ1-1. TRBV21-1 is termed a pseudogene. This CDR3 region has 15 residues. The CDR3 is CASSPNRAEYKSAFF. The CDR3 DNA reads TGTGCCAGCAGCCCGAACCGCGCGGAATATAAATCGGCTTTCTTT.

The V call is TRBV28, the J call TRBJ2-1; a possible D gene is TRBD2 (5 bases). The CDR3 contains 14 residues. Germline CDR1 and CDR2: MDHEN and SYDVKM. V lost 6 bases, J lost 3 bases, and 12 bases lay in between. CDR3 DNA: TGTGCCAGCAGAGGAGCGGAGTACTACAATGAGCAGTTCTTC. This sequence encodes CASRGAEYYNEQFF.

The rearrangement uses TRBV7-9 and TRBJ2-5; TRBD1 agrees at 8 bases. The CDR3 has 15 residues. V gave up 2 bases and J gave up 4 bases; unmatched junction bases: 6. CDR1 and CDR2 from the germline V gene are SEHNR and FQNEAQ (reference sequence). This CDR3 is CASSLSAGGLETQYF. In DNA form, the CDR3 reads TGTGCCAGCAGCTTATCGGCAGGGGGCTTAGAGACCCAGTACTTC.

The V gene is TRBV30, the J gene TRBJ2-5; D not resolved. The V gene's germline CDR1 is GTSNPN and CDR2 SVGIG (reference sequence). V was shortened by 1 base and J by 1 base, with 7 bases between the two germline ends. This CDR3 is 13 amino acids long. CDR3 amino acids: CAWSGWAQETQYF. CDR3 sequence (DNA): TGTGCCTGGAGTGGATGGGCCCAAGAGACCCAGTACTTC.

This CDR3 reads CASSLGGETSGGTDTQYF. CDR3 nucleotides: TGTGCCAGCAGCTTAGGAGGGGAGACTAGCGGGGGGACAGATACGCAGTATTTT. V usage is TRBV7-9 and J usage is TRBJ2-3; 13 bases are a match to TRBD2. The CDR3 contains 18 residues. Germline CDR1 SEHNR, CDR2 FQNEAQ (reference sequence). J lost 3 bases, V lost 1 base, and 7 bases had no gene match.

V gene TRBV4-1 combines with J gene TRBJ1-1; D uncertain. Per the germline V gene, CDR1 is MGHRA and CDR2 is YSYEKL. This CDR3 is 14 amino acids long. The ends were cut back, 1 base at V and 0 bases at J, with 6 bases in the middle. This CDR3 reads CASSQVSLNTEAFF. Here the CDR3 DNA reads TGCGCCAGCAGCCAAGTGAGTTTGAACACTGAAGCTTTCTTT.

The V and J genes are TRBV27 and TRBJ2-2, with D hard to call. V lost 4 bases and J 4 bases, leaving 4 bases between the germline ends. Germline V lookup: CDR1 MNHEY, CDR2 SMNVEV (reference sequence). This CDR3 has 12 residues. This chain's CDR3 is CASSSGTGELFF. For the CDR3, the DNA is TGTGCCAGCAGTTCAGGCACCGGGGAGCTGTTTTTT.

The V gene is TRBV11-2, the J gene TRBJ2-1; D is undetermined. In germline, CDR1 is SGHAT, CDR2 FQNNGV. The germline V and J ends were trimmed by 5 bases and 5 bases, with 10 bases remaining between them. There are 13 residues in the CDR3. The CDR3 protein is CASSKHGDNEQFF. In nucleotides, the CDR3 is TGTGCCAGCAGCAAACACGGAGACAATGAGCAGTTCTTC.

The V gene is TRBV5-1, the J gene TRBJ1-2, with D tentatively TRBD1 (6 bases). Germline CDR1 reads SGHRS; CDR2 reads YFSETQ. Trimming stripped 4 bases from V and 1 base from J, with 23 bases between. This CDR3 is built from 18 residues. The CDR3 sequence is CASSPWGGLKGNNYGYTF. The CDR3 nucleotides are TGCGCCAGCAGCCCCTGGGGGGGGCTCAAGGGGAATAACTATGGCTACACCTTC. The full variable domain, in which reference TRBV5-1 and TRBJ1-2 provide the parts outside the CDR3, is KAGVTQTPRYLIKTRGQQVTLSCSPISGHRSVSWYQQTPGQGLQFLFEYFSETQRNKGNFPGRFSGRQFSNSRSEMNVSTLELGDSALYLCASSPWGGLKGNNYGYTFGSGTRLTVV.

The genes are TRBV2 and TRBJ2-6, with D maybe TRBD2 (5 bases). Germline-derived CDR1 and CDR2 are SNHLY and FYNNEI. CDR3 length equals 17 residues. V was shortened by 6 bases and J by 0 bases, with 15 bases between the two germline ends. This CDR3 reads CASSEGPRFSGANVLTF. In DNA, the CDR3 is TGTGCCAGCAGCGAGGGCCCTCGGTTCTCTGGGGCCAACGTCCTGACTTTC. Full variable domain (missing parts from reference TRBV2 and TRBJ2-6): EPEVTQTPSHQVTQMGQEVILRCVPISNHLYFYWYRQILGQKVEFLVSFYNNEISEKSEIFDDQFSVERPDGSNFTLKIRSTKLEDSAMYFCASSEGPRFSGANVLTFGAGSRLTVL.

This rearrangement joins TRBV27 to TRBJ2-7, with 15 bases matching TRBD2. The CDR3 is 16 amino acids. After removal of 7 bases from V and 6 bases from J, the junction contained 10 bases not matched to a gene. Germline V lookup: CDR1 MNHEY, CDR2 SMNVEV (reference sequence). This chain's CDR3 is CASKPGLAGGRFEQYF. DNA for the CDR3: TGTGCCAGCAAACCGGGACTAGCGGGGGGTCGATTCGAGCAGTACTTC.

This clone showed up just once. The chain joins TRBV7-2 to TRBJ2-7; no clear D. Germline lookup yields CDR1 SGHTA and CDR2 FQGNSA. This CDR3 contains 14 residues. The V and J ends lost 5 bases and 4 bases respectively, with 15 bases between them. The CDR3 coding sequence is TGTGCCAGCAGCCCCGTGAGTAGTCCATACGAGCAGTACTTC. Encoded protein: CASSPVSSPYEQYF.

The genes are TRBV4-1 and TRBJ2-5, with D perhaps TRBD2 (5 bases). Trimming cost V 1 base and J 2 bases, with 14 bases left between them. CDR3 length: 16 amino acids. Germline V gene sequence: CDR1 MGHRA, CDR2 YSYEKL. CDR3 sequence (DNA): TGCGCCAGCAGCCAAGTATCGAGCGGTCGTCAAGAGACCCAGTACTTC. It encodes CASSQVSSGRQETQYF.

V gene TRBV29-1 combines with J gene TRBJ2-7; 8 bases align to TRBD1. The V segment lost 0 bases and the J segment 4 bases; nucleotides outside the gene matches: 14. Germline CDR1 reads SQVTM; CDR2 reads ANQGSEA. The CDR3 runs 17 residues. The CDR3 here is CSVEDPEAGGAGYEQYF. CDR3 sequence (DNA): TGCAGCGTTGAAGATCCGGAGGCAGGGGGCGCGGGATACGAGCAGTACTTC.

The J gene is TRBJ2-1, the V gene TRBV4-2; 8 bases align to TRBD2. The CDR3 covers 17 residues. Germline V gene sequence: CDR1 LGHNA, CDR2 YNFKEQ. After removal of 0 bases from V and 6 bases from J, the junction contained 10 bases not matched to a gene. CDR3 residues: CASSQDNHGLAGNEQFF. For the CDR3, the DNA is TGTGCCAGCAGCCAAGATAATCACGGACTAGCTGGCAATGAGCAGTTCTTC.

The chain is built from TRBV27 and TRBJ2-7, with TRBD1 as a possible D gene (5 bases). V was clipped by 2 bases and J by 6 bases, with 14 bases between them. The CDR3 runs 14 residues. Germline CDR1 is MNHEY and CDR2 is SMNVEV (reference sequence). CDR3 amino acids: CASSLRQGRVEQYF. CDR3 bases: TGTGCCAGCAGTTTAAGGCAGGGAAGGGTCGAGCAGTACTTC.

The chain combines TRBV7-3 with TRBJ2-5; 9 positions agree with TRBD2. The CDR3 runs 14 residues. Trimming removed 5 bases from V and 4 bases from J; junction bases left unmatched: 5. Germline V lookup: CDR1 SGHTA, CDR2 FQGTGA. As DNA, the CDR3 is TGTGCCAGCAGCCTAGCGGGGAGGGGAGAGACCCAGTACTTC. Translation gives CASSLAGRGETQYF.

The chain is built from TRBV6-1 and TRBJ2-7, with 11 nucleotides matching TRBD1. The CDR3 consists of 14 residues. V trimming: 6 bases; J trimming: 7 bases; junction bases outside the gene matches: 8. Germline V gene sequence: CDR1 MNHNS, CDR2 SASEGT. CDR3 loop: CASSAGQGAREQYF. The CDR3 DNA is TGTGCCAGCAGCGCCGGACAGGGGGCGCGGGAGCAGTACTTC.

The V and J genes are TRBV11-2 and TRBJ2-3; 9 bases are shared with TRBD2. V shed 3 bases and J 6 bases; nucleotides not matched to a gene: 10. The CDR3 is 16 residues long. From germline, CDR1 is SGHAT and CDR2 FQNNGV. Written as DNA, the CDR3 is TGTGCCAGCAGCTTTAGCGGGGGTCGCGAATTGGATACGCAGTATTTT. Translation: CASSFSGGRELDTQYF.

The chain combines TRBV11-2 with TRBJ2-3; D perhaps matches TRBD2 (5 bases). The CDR3 spans 16 residues. Trimming stripped 4 bases from V and 1 base from J, with 15 bases between. Germline V gene data show CDR1 as SGHAT and CDR2 as FQNNGV. The DNA of the CDR3 is TGTGCCAGCAGCTCTACCCAGCGGTACGGCACAGATACGCAGTATTTT. Amino acid sequence: CASSSTQRYGTDTQYF.

V is TRBV2 and J is TRBJ1-5, with D possibly TRBD1 on 5 matching bases. Per the germline V gene, CDR1 is SNHLY and CDR2 is FYNNEI. The V gene lost 0 bases and the J gene lost 7 bases, with 13 bases spanning the gap. The CDR3 contains 15 residues. This CDR3 is CASSEAGGRWQPQHF. The CDR3 region has the DNA TGTGCCAGCAGTGAAGCGGGGGGGAGGTGGCAGCCCCAGCATTTT. The full variable domain, its missing parts supplied by reference TRBV2 and TRBJ1-5, is EPEVTQTPSHQVTQMGQEVILRCVPISNHLYFYWYRQILGQKVEFLVSFYNNEISEKSEIFDDQFSVERPDGSNFTLKIRSTKLEDSAMYFCASSEAGGRWQPQHFGDGTRLSIL.

V gene TRBV4-1 combines with J gene TRBJ1-3; D is unclear. V was pared by 3 bases and J by 0 bases, with 6 bases between. The CDR3 has 14 residues. From germline, CDR1 is MGHRA and CDR2 YSYEKL. For the CDR3, the DNA is TGCGCCAGCAGCCATCCACTCTCTGGAAACACCATATATTTT. It codes for CASSHPLSGNTIYF.

CDR3 nucleotide sequence: TGTGCCAGCAGTCCCTCGACAGGGGTGAACACTGAAGCTTTCTTT. As protein: CASSPSTGVNTEAFF. The genes are TRBV27 and TRBJ1-1; TRBD1 aligns across 8 bases. This CDR3 spans 15 amino acids. J was trimmed by 0 bases and V by 5 bases; bases with no gene match: 5. CDR1 is MNHEY and CDR2 is SMNVEV in the germline V gene (reference sequence).

J is TRBJ1-1 and V is TRBV5-1; D is uncertain. V lost 3 bases to trimming and J lost 4 bases, with 10 bases between them. Germline CDR1 reads SGHRS; CDR2 reads YFSETQ. The length of the CDR3 is 13 residues. The CDR3 DNA reads TGCGCCAGCAGCTCGCCCGCGGGCACTGAAGCTTTCTTT. Translating gives CASSSPAGTEAFF. The full variable domain, completed using reference TRBV5-1 and TRBJ1-1, is KAGVTQTPRYLIKTRGQQVTLSCSPISGHRSVSWYQQTPGQGLQFLFEYFSETQRNKGNFPGRFSGRQFSNSRSEMNVSTLELGDSALYLCASSSPAGTEAFFGQGTRLTVV.